Presented here are 22 T cell receptor beta chains from one specimen sequenced in a study of radiation and T cells in renal cell carcinoma (dated by TCRdb to 2020 to 2021). The library was produced with the immunoSEQ multiplex PCR assay. TCRdb stores this immuneACCESS table with in-frame sequences only. Part of the clones is absent; in the studies checked, under half of the shortfall reflects unresolved V genes, and no reason is known for the rest. In all, the sample holds over 90,000 clones, and 80% to 90% of those were seen once. The ten largest clones represent around 7.7% of the sample. Read against the paper, the sample's time point label means: blood 4 weeks post-SBRT, at nephrectomy. The treatment or condition label of this sample denotes: 15 Gy SBRT to primary tumor, nephrectomy 4 weeks later. This specimen consisted of blood, obtained from a patient whose treatment included radiotherapy and nephrectomy. The receptor source for this set is a man in his sixties with renal cell carcinoma.

The J gene is TRBJ2-5, the V gene TRBV27; D gene uncertain. Between the trimmed V and J ends, which lost 5 bases and 4 bases, there was a span of 8 bases. The CDR3 is 12 amino acids. Per the germline V gene, CDR1 is MNHEY and CDR2 is SMNVEV (reference sequence). Here the CDR3 reads CASSPMGETQYF. In nucleotides, the CDR3 is TGTGCCAGCAGTCCCATGGGAGAGACCCAGTACTTC.

Concerning this clone: One junction end does not reproduce the germline sequence, and a read error may be involved. The chain links TRBV5-1 to TRBJ1-1; D gene uncertain. CDR1 and CDR2 from the germline V gene are SGHRS and YFSETQ. The CDR3 has 13 residues. CDR3 sequence reads: CAGSLEGNTEAFF. The CDR3 nucleotides read TGCGCCGGCAGCTTGGAGGGGAACACTGAAGCTTTCTTT.

V and J are TRBV2 and TRBJ2-1; TRBD2 agrees at 7 bases. This CDR3 is 16 amino acids long. Germline values: CDR1 SNHLY, CDR2 FYNNEI. V trimming: 1 base; J trimming: 15 bases; junction bases outside the gene matches: 18. CDR3: CASSEGAGGSTVVLFF. The CDR3 nucleotides read TGTGCCAGCAGTGAAGGGGCGGGCGGGAGCACGGTCGTCTTGTTCTTC. The whole variable domain, filled in from reference TRBV2 and TRBJ2-1, reads EPEVTQTPSHQVTQMGQEVILRCVPISNHLYFYWYRQILGQKVEFLVSFYNNEISEKSEIFDDQFSVERPDGSNFTLKIRSTKLEDSAMYFCASSEGAGGSTVVLFFGPGTRLTVL.

The chain carries TRBV9 and TRBJ2-7, with D possibly TRBD2 on 7 matching bases. Trimming took off 4 bases at V and 2 bases at J, with 13 bases between the two ends. Per germline, CDR1 SGDLS and CDR2 YYNGEE. CDR3 size: 14 residues. The CDR3 loop reads CASSRGGSPYEQYF. The CDR3 coding sequence is TGTGCCAGCAGCAGGGGGGGTTCCCCCTACGAGCAGTACTTC.

V usage is TRBV5-1 and J usage is TRBJ1-2; TRBD1 might be the D (5 bases). Germline CDR1 SGHRS, CDR2 YFSETQ. The CDR3 sequence is 14 residues long. V lost 0 bases, J lost 6 bases, and 12 bases lay in between. The chain's CDR3 is CASSLEAIRDGYTF. The DNA of the CDR3 is TGCGCCAGCAGCTTGGAAGCCATCAGGGATGGCTACACCTTC.

The chain carries TRBV28 and TRBJ2-7, with D unclear. From germline, CDR1 is MDHEN and CDR2 SYDVKM. The CDR3 is made up of 14 amino acids. V dropped 2 bases and J dropped 0 bases, with 8 bases sitting between them. CDR3 sequence: CASSLSTFSYEQYF. CDR3 bases: TGTGCCAGCAGTTTAAGCACGTTCTCCTACGAGCAGTACTTC.

This chain links TRBV5-6 with TRBJ2-5; 9 nucleotides agree with TRBD2. The CDR3 loop spans 16 amino acids. The germline CDR1 and CDR2 sequences are SGHDT and YYEEEE. Losses at the gene ends were 0 bases for V and 2 bases for J; bases not matched to a gene: 5. The CDR3 DNA reads TGTGCCAGCAGCTTGGAACTAGCGGGTGCGCAAGAGACCCAGTACTTC. The encoded protein is CASSLELAGAQETQYF.

V and J are TRBV6-5 and TRBJ2-7; tentatively, D is TRBD1 (6 bases). The CDR3 has 15 residues. The V and J ends lost 0 bases and 4 bases respectively, with 13 bases between them. CDR1 is MNHEY and CDR2 is SVGAGI in the germline V gene. CDR3 loop: CASSYSGTSLYEQYF. The CDR3 DNA reads TGTGCCAGCAGTTACTCCGGGACATCCCTTTACGAGCAGTACTTC.

This chain uses TRBV15 with TRBJ1-3; the D gene is possibly TRBD1 (6 bases). Germline loops: CDR1 LNHNV, CDR2 YYDKDF (reference sequence). V was cut by 3 bases and J by 9 bases, with 21 bases left in between. The CDR3 spans 16 residues. The CDR3 DNA follows: TGTGCCACCAGCAGCTACCCCCCTCGACAGGCCGGCACCATATATTTT. Translating gives CATSSYPPRQAGTIYF.

The chain is built from TRBV27 and TRBJ1-4; D uncertain. Per germline, CDR1 MNHEY and CDR2 SMNVEV (reference sequence). The CDR3 is 17 amino acids. Trimming left V 0 bases short and J 2 bases short, with 13 bases between. CDR3 DNA sequence: TGTGCCAGCAGTTTATCCGGGCAGGCTGCTACTAATGAAAAACTGTTTTTT. Its translation: CASSLSGQAATNEKLFF.

The chain is built from TRBV28 and TRBJ2-7; 7 nucleotides line up with TRBD1. Germline V lookup: CDR1 MDHEN, CDR2 SYDVKM. The CDR3 has 17 residues. After removal of 3 bases from V and 4 bases from J, the junction contained 15 bases not matched to a gene. The CDR3 DNA sequence: TGTGCCAGCAGTTTGTTGGACAGGTCAAGTTTTTTATACGAGCAGTACTTC. As protein: CASSLLDRSSFLYEQYF. The whole variable domain, filled in from reference TRBV28 and TRBJ2-7, reads DVKVTQSSRYLVKRTGEKVFLECVQDMDHENMFWYRQDPGLGLRLIYFSYDVKMKEKGDIPEGYSVSREKKERFSLILESASTNQTSMYLCASSLLDRSSFLYEQYFGPGTRLTVT.

The chain recombines TRBV9 with TRBJ2-1; D may be TRBD1 or TRBD2 (6 bases each). Germline values: CDR1 SGDLS, CDR2 YYNGEE. This CDR3 has 14 amino acids. Between the trimmed V and J ends, which lost 7 bases and 0 bases, there was a span of 11 bases. CDR3 in amino acids: CASGGPPSYNEQFF. Written as DNA, the CDR3 is TGTGCCAGCGGGGGGCCCCCCTCCTACAATGAGCAGTTCTTC.

The chain is built from TRBV7-2 and TRBJ2-7; 12 bases match TRBD2. Per the germline V gene, CDR1 is SGHTA and CDR2 is FQGNSA. The CDR3 length is 18 residues. The ends lost 1 base at V and 4 bases at J; junction bases unmatched: 11. CDR3 amino acids: CASSLGRPSGRAGYEQYF. The CDR3 region has the DNA TGTGCCAGCAGCTTAGGAAGGCCTAGCGGGAGGGCCGGGTACGAGCAGTACTTC.

This clone was counted between two and nine times. The rearrangement links TRBV7-9 to TRBJ1-4, with D uncertain. Trimming stripped 6 bases from V and 0 bases from J, with 5 bases between. CDR3 size: 13 residues. CDR1 SEHNR and CDR2 FQNEAQ come from the germline V gene (reference sequence). CDR3 sequence (DNA): TGTGCCAGCAGTAGGACAACTAATGAAAAACTGTTTTTT. Translating gives CASSRTTNEKLFF.

The V gene is TRBV2, the J gene TRBJ1-1; 9 bases are shared with TRBD1. Trimming took 9 bases from V and 11 from J; bases not matched to a gene: 10. The germline gives CDR1 SNHLY, CDR2 FYNNEI. This CDR3 has 12 residues. The CDR3 loop reads CARVSGQGTAFF. The DNA for the CDR3 is TGTGCCAGGGTATCGGGACAGGGCACGGCTTTCTTT.

The sample holds one count of this clone. This chain connects TRBV5-1 to TRBJ2-7, with no clear D. V was trimmed by 4 bases and J by 2 bases, leaving 7 bases between them. CDR1 is SGHRS, CDR2 YFSETQ, per germline. CDR3 length: 12 amino acids. The CDR3 sequence: CASSLSTYEQYF. The CDR3 DNA reads TGCGCCAGCAGCCTATCCACCTACGAGCAGTACTTC.

The V call is TRBV5-1, the J call TRBJ2-5; the match to TRBD2 covers 9 bases. This CDR3 is built from 17 residues. CDR1 SGHRS and CDR2 YFSETQ come from the germline V gene. J was trimmed by 5 bases and V by 3 bases; bases with no gene match: 14. Here the CDR3 reads CASSSLEVAGARETQYF. Here the CDR3 DNA reads TGCGCCAGCAGCTCCCTCGAGGTAGCGGGAGCCCGTGAGACCCAGTACTTC.

The chain recombines TRBV19 with TRBJ2-2; D uncertain. The CDR3 loop spans 13 amino acids. CDR1 is LNHDA, CDR2 SQIVND, per germline (reference sequence). The V end was cut by 5 bases, the J end by 0 bases, with 4 bases between. The CDR3 nucleotides are TGTGCCAGTAGTGACCCGAACACCGGGGAGCTGTTTTTT. It codes for CASSDPNTGELFF.

The V call is TRBV19, the J call TRBJ1-4, with D unresolved. Germline V CDR1 and CDR2: LNHDA, SQIVND (reference sequence). With 9 bases removed from V and 4 bases from J, the gap between germline ends came to 12 bases. The CDR3 extends over 13 amino acids. The CDR3 region is CASVETLNEKLFF. For the CDR3, the DNA is TGTGCCAGCGTCGAGACGCTTAATGAAAAACTGTTTTTT.

This chain uses TRBV29-1 with TRBJ1-2; the D is unclear. The V end was cut by 4 bases, the J end by 4 bases, with 13 bases between. Looked up from germline, CDR1 is SQVTM and CDR2 is ANQGSEA. This CDR3 is built from 13 residues. This CDR3 is CSVGGGSGYGYTF. The DNA for the CDR3 is TGCAGCGTTGGAGGTGGGTCTGGCTATGGCTACACCTTC.

The chain carries TRBV30 and TRBJ2-5, with D possibly TRBD1 on 5 matching bases. The J call is doubtful: the DNA matches TRBJ2-7 better. Per the germline V gene, CDR1 is GTSNPN and CDR2 is SVGIG (reference sequence). CDR3 length: 12 residues. The CDR3 nucleotides are TGTGCCTGGAGAGGGGTCTCCTACGAGCAGTACTTC. This codes for CAWRGVSYEQYF.

The chain is built from TRBV11-1 and TRBJ2-5; TRBD1 is a possible D gene (6 bases). The V end lost 1 base, the J end lost 3 bases, and 9 bases lay between the germline ends. The germline CDR1 and CDR2 sequences are SGHAT and FQDESV (reference sequence). The CDR3 length is 14 residues. Here the CDR3 reads CASSLEAGEETQYF. The CDR3 DNA reads as TGTGCCAGCAGCTTAGAGGCAGGGGAAGAGACCCAGTACTTC.